This T cell receptor beta chain derives from a study of early T cells in non-severe SARS-CoV-2 infection. Study overall: Sequenced material consisted of bulk RNA (from unsorted whole blood), and chains were unpaired. Study findings and constraints: Reliance on VDJdb matching favored anti-spike CD8 responses; private and CD4 specificities were missed.

Individual cDNA molecules were tagged with unique molecular identifiers, the study reported. TCRdb re-derived calls from the 5' RACE reads in MiXCR, one entry per CDR3 protein. Seen here are about 20,000 distinct CDR3 sequences, 4.5% to 6% observed once, and the top ten hold roughly 15%. This clonotype ranks as medium-sized. Its antigen is as yet unknown. This clonotype originated in an adult who was a healthcare worker with PCR-confirmed SARS-CoV-2 infection or an uninfected control (not recorded which). The material sequenced was whole blood, taken at baseline.

Here the CDR3 reads CASSPGTGRLAQHF. The CDR3 DNA is TGTGCCAGCAGCCCCGGGACAGGGCGACTGGCCCAGCATTTT. V gene TRBV5-5 combines with J gene TRBJ1-5, with 9 bases that match TRBD1. The V gene end was trimmed by 4 bases and the J gene end by 11 bases; junction bases not matched to a gene: 10. Germline-derived CDR1 and CDR2 are SGHKS and YYEKEE (reference sequence). The CDR3 sequence is 14 residues long. The entire variable domain, with the rest obtained from reference TRBV5-5 and TRBJ1-5, is as follows: DAGVTQSPTHLIKTRGQQVTLRCSPISGHKSVSWYQQVLGQGPQFIFQYYEKEERGRGNFPDRFSARQFPNYSSELNVNALLLGDSALYLCASSPGTGRLAQHFGDGTRLSIL.